This T cell receptor beta chain comes out of a study of blood T cell repertoires in COVID-19. Study-wide background: Spain, Italy and the United States supplied samples that represented acute and convalescent COVID-19.

This clone was counted once. Adults between roughly 18 and 89 years of age took part from 24 US areas. The recovered donors of Cohort 3 showed two negative PCRs, clearance, or symptom resolution. Authors' methods: The authors estimated nucleated cell counts from reference gene primer amplification. Assay used: immunoSEQ multiplex PCR; TCRdb lists only in-frame clones, some missing. V, J and clone size are taken as reported in that table, and D and trimming were inferred from the DNA itself. There are about 160,000 clones in the sample; 70% to 90% occur only once, and 4.5% to 7.5% lies in the top ten. Per germline, CDR1 SNHLY and CDR2 FYNNEI. The CDR3 has 15 amino acids. With V trimmed by 1 base and J by 3 bases, 5 bases remained unmatched.

The sample was PBMCs or T cells enriched from blood (not recorded which). This receptor was taken from a man aged 35 to 55 who had recovered from COVID-19. The V gene is TRBV2, the J gene TRBJ1-1, with 7 bases fitting TRBD1. CDR3 sequence: CASSEVTGWDTEAFF. CDR3 nucleotides: TGTGCCAGCAGTGAAGTGACAGGGTGGGACACTGAAGCTTTCTTT.